The clone carrying this T cell receptor (beta chain) was seen just once. The antigen remains unidentified. This CDR3 is built from 15 residues. Germline V lookup: CDR1 MGHRA, CDR2 YSYEKL. V was pared by 1 base and J by 5 bases, with 5 bases of the junction left unmatched. Clones were read by immunoSEQ multiplex PCR, and TCRdb kept only the in-frame ones, dropping some. The sample lists about 470,000 clones; less than 95% were seen once. Described treatment: around 19 received Ad26.COV2.S at low or high dose, single or two shots; 5 received placebo; per-sample allocation not given. Day 63 after the first injection of vaccine or placebo was the sampling time. Donation was by an adult aged 18-55 years who was in Boston. This record comes from a study of Ad26.COV2.S vaccination and SARS-CoV-2 variants. Study information: Donor was in the COV1001 Ad26.COV2.S trial arm. Ad26.COV2.S was injected intramuscularly once or twice, 56 days apart. Study-level results: Reportedly, spike-specific CD8+ and CD4+ T cell responses achieved substantial breadth once vaccination had taken place.

This TCR was recovered from a person between 18 and 59 years old who received the Ad26.COV2.S COVID-19 vaccine or a placebo. The chain is built from TRBV4-1 and TRBJ1-1; 9 bases are a match to TRBD1. The material sequenced was peripheral blood, taken in a trial of Ad26.COV2.S vaccine versus placebo. The CDR3 region is CASSQGGTGWTEAFF. In nucleotides, the CDR3 is TGCGCCAGCAGCCAAGGCGGGACAGGGTGGACTGAAGCTTTCTTT.